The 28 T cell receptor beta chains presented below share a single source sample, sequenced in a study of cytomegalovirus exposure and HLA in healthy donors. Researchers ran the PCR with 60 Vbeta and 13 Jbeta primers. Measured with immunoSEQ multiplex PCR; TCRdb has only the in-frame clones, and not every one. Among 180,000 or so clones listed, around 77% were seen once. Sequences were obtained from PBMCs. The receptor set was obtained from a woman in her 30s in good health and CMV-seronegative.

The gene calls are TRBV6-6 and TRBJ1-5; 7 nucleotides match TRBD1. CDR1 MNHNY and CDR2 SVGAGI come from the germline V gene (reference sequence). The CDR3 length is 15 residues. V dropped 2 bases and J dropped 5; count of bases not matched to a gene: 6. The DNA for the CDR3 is TGTGCCAGCAGTTACCTGGACAGGATACATCAGCCCCAGCATTTT. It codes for CASSYLDRIHQPQHF.

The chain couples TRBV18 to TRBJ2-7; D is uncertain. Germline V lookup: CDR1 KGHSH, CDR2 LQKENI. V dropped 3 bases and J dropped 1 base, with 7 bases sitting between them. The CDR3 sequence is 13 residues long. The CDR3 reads CASSPPTSYEQYF. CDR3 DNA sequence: TGTGCCAGCTCACCGCCGACTTCCTACGAGCAGTACTTC.

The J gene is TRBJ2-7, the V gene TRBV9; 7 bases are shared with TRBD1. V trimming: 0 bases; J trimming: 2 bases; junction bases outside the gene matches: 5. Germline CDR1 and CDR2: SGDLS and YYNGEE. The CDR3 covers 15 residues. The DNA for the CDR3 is TGTGCCAGCAGCGTAGCCGAGGGGGCCACCTACGAGCAGTACTTC. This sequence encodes CASSVAEGATYEQYF.

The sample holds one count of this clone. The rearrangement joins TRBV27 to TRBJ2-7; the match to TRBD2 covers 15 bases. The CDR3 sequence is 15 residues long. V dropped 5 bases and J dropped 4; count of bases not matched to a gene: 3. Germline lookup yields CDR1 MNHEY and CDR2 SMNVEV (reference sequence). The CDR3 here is CASSLGTSGGYEQYF. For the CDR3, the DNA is TGTGCCAGCAGTCTCGGGACTAGCGGGGGGTACGAGCAGTACTTC.

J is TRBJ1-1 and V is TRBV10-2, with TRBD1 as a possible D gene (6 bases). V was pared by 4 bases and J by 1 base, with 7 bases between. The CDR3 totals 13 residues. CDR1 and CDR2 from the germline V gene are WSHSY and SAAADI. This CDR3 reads CASSGTENTEAFF. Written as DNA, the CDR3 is TGCGCCAGCAGTGGGACAGAGAACACTGAAGCTTTCTTT.

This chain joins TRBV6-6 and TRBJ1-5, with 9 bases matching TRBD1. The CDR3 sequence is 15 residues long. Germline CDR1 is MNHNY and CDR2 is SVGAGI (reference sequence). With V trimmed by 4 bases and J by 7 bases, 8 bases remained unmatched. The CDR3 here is CASSWVQGARQPQHF. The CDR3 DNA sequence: TGTGCCAGCAGTTGGGTACAGGGGGCAAGACAGCCCCAGCATTTT.

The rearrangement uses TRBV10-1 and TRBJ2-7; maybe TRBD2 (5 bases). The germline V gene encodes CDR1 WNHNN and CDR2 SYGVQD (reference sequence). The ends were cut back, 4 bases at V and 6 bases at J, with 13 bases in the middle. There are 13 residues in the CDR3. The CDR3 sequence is CASSGGRRGEQYF. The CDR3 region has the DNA TGCGCCAGCAGTGGCGGTCGACGGGGCGAGCAGTACTTC.

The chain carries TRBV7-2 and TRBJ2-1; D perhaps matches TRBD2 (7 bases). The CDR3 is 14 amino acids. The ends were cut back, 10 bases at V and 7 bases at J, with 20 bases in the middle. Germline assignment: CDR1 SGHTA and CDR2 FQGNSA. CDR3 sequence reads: CATTWGGLGNEQFF. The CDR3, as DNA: TGTGCCACCACCTGGGGGGGCTTGGGGAATGAGCAGTTCTTC.

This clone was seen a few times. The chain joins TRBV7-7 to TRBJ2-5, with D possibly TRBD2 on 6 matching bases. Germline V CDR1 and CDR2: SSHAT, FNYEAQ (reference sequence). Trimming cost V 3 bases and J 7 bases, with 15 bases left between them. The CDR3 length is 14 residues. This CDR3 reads CASSFSGNQGTQYF. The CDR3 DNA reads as TGTGCCAGCAGCTTTAGCGGAAACCAGGGGACCCAGTACTTC.

The CDR3 region is CASSHTTGDGYGYTF. DNA for the CDR3: TGCGCCAGCAGCCATACCACAGGGGATGGCTATGGCTACACCTTC. The chain uses TRBV4-1 and TRBJ1-2, with 7 positions matching TRBD1. CDR3 length: 15 amino acids. From germline, CDR1 is MGHRA and CDR2 YSYEKL. J lost 4 bases, V lost 3 bases, and 8 bases had no gene match.

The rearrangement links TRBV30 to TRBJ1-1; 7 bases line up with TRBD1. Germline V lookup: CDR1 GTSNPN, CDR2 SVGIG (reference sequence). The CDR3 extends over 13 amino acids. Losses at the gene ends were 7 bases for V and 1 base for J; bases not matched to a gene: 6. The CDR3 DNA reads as TGTGCCTTACAGGGGTTCGGGAACACTGAAGCTTTCTTT. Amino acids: CALQGFGNTEAFF.

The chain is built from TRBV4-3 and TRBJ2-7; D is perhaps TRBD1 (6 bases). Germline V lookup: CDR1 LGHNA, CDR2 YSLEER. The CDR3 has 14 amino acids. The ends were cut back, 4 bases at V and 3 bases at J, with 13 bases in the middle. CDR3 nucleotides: TGCGCCAGCAGCCGGGGCAGGGGAGACTACGAGCAGTACTTC. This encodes CASSRGRGDYEQYF.

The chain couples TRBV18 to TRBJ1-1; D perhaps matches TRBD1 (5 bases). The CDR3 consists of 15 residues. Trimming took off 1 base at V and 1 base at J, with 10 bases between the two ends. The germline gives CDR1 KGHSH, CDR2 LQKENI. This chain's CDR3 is CASSPQDTANTEAFF. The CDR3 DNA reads TGTGCCAGCTCACCACAGGACACTGCGAACACTGAAGCTTTCTTT.

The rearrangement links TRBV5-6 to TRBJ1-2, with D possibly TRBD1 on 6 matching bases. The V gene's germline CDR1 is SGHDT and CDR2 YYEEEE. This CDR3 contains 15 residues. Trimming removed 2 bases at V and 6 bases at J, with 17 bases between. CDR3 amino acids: CASSFFRPGQNGYTF. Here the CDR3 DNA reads TGTGCCAGCAGCTTTTTCAGGCCAGGACAGAATGGCTACACCTTC.

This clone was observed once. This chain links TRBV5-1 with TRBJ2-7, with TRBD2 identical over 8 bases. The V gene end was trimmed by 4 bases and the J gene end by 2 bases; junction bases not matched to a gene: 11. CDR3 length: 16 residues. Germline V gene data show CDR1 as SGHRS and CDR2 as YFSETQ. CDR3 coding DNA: TGCGCCAGCAGCCCCTATAGCGGGGAATTACCCTACGAGCAGTACTTC. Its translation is CASSPYSGELPYEQYF.

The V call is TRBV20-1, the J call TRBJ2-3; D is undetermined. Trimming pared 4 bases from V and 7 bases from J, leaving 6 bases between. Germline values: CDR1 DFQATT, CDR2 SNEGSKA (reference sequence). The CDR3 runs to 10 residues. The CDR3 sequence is CSATGNTQYF. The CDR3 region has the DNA TGCAGTGCTACGGGTAATACGCAGTATTTT.

The CDR3 DNA reads TGTGCCAGCAGCTTTTCCCTGGGCAGGACCTACGAGCAGTACTTC. It yields the protein CASSFSLGRTYEQYF. This rearrangement joins TRBV7-2 to TRBJ2-7; D not certain. This CDR3 comprises 15 residues. Trimming cost V 3 bases and J 2 bases, with 14 bases left between them. Germline lookup yields CDR1 SGHTA and CDR2 FQGNSA.

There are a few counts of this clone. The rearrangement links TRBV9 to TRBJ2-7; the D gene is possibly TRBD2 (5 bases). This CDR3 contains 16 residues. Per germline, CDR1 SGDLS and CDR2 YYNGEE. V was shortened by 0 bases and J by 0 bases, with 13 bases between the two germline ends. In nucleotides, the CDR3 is TGTGCCAGCAGCGTAGGGCGCGGGTGGGACTCCTACGAGCAGTACTTC. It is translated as CASSVGRGWDSYEQYF.

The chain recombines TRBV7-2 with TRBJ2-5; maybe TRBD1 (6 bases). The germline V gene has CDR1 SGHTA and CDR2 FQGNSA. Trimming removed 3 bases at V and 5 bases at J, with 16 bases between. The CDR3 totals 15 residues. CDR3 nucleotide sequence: TGTGCCAGCAGCTTCAGGGGTGGCCTTGGGGAGACCCAGTACTTC. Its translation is CASSFRGGLGETQYF.

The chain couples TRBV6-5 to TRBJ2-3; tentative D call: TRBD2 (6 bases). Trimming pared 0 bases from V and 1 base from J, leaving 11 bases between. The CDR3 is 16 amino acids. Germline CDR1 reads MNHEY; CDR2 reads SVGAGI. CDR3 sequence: CASSYSTGGGTDTQYF. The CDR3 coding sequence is TGTGCCAGCAGTTACTCGACTGGCGGGGGCACAGATACGCAGTATTTT.

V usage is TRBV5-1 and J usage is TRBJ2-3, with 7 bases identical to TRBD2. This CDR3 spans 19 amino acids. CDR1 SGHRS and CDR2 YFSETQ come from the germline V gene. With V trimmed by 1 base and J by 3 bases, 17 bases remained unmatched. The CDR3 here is CASSLLPTRLSSGTDTQYF. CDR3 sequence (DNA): TGCGCCAGCAGCTTGCTCCCAACGAGGCTGTCTAGCGGAACAGATACGCAGTATTTT.

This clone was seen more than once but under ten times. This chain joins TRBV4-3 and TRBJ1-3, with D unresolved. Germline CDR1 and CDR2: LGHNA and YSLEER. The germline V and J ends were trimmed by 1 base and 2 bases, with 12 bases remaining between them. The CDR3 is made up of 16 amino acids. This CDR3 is CASSQGREGTGNTIYF. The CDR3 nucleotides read TGCGCCAGCAGCCAAGGGAGGGAGGGTACTGGAAACACCATATATTTT.

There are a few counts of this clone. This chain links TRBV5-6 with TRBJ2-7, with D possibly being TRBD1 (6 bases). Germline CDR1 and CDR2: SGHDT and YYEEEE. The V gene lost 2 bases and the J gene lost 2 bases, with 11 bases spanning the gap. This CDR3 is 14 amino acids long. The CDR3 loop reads CASSLTGPAYEQYF. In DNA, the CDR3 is TGTGCCAGCAGCTTAACAGGGCCGGCCTACGAGCAGTACTTC.

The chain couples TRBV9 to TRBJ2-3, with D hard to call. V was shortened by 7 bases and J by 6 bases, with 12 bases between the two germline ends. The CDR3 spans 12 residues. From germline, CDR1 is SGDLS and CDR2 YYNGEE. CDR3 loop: CASSTGADTQYF. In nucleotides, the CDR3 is TGTGCCAGCTCTACTGGAGCGGATACGCAGTATTTT.

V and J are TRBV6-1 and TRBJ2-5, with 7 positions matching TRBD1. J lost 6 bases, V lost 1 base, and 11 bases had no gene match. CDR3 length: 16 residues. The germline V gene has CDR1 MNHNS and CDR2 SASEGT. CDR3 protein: CASSEGRQGPWKTQYF. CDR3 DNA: TGTGCCAGCAGTGAAGGAAGACAGGGACCCTGGAAGACCCAGTACTTC.

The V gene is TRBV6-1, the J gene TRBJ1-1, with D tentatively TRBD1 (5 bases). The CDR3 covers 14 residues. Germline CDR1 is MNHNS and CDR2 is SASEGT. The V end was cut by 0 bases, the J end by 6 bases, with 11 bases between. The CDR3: CASSEAGPGPEAFF. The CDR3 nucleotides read TGTGCCAGCAGTGAAGCGGGTCCAGGGCCTGAAGCTTTCTTT.

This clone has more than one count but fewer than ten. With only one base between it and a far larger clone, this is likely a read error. This CDR3 is CASSVGRTSGYEQYV. The CDR3 DNA follows: TGTGCCAGCAGCGTGGGCCGGACTAGCGGGTACGAGCAGTACGTC. V usage is TRBV9 and J usage is TRBJ2-7, with 11 bases fitting TRBD2. Germline V gene data show CDR1 as SGDLS and CDR2 as YYNGEE. This CDR3 is 15 amino acids long. Trimming removed 2 bases from V and 4 bases from J; junction bases left unmatched: 5.

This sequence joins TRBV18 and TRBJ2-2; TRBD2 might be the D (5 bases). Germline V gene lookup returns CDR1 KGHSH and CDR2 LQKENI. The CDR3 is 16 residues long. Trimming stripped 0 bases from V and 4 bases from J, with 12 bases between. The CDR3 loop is CASSPPYRDVTGELFF. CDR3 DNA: TGTGCCAGCTCACCACCTTACCGGGATGTCACCGGGGAGCTGTTTTTT.